This T cell receptor beta chain derives from a study of early T cells in non-severe SARS-CoV-2 infection (dated by TCRdb to 2020 to 2022). A note on the overall study: TCR sequencing used bulk RNA from unsorted whole blood, so alpha and beta chains could not be paired.

Library prep was done by 5' RACE. The data were produced on a NextSeq 500. In the TCR library protocol, unique molecular identifiers were attached to individual cDNA molecules to correct for PCR bias and sequencing error. Both TCR alpha and beta chains were sequenced, and tight co-correlation was observed between alpha and beta sequence abundances in each sample. In the authors' own workflow: Decombinator V4 was used to annotate TCR sequences for V gene, J gene and CDR3. TCRs were defined as expanded if a significant change between any two time points was detected under a Poisson model with p below 0.0001. TCR abundances were normalised to the total number of TCRs sequenced in each sample and reported as counts per million. TRAV1-2 paired with TRAJ12, TRAJ20 or TRAJ33 defined MAIT TCRs, while TRAV10 paired with TRAJ18 defined iNKT TCRs. VDJdb, accessed 1 November 2021, was searched for CMV, EBV and SARS-CoV-2 annotated TCRs, with TCRs annotated for multiple antigens excluded. TCRdb reprocessing: public reads trimmed at Q25 with fastp, clones called with MiXCR, in-frame beta chains kept. Identical CDR3 proteins give one entry, which carries the most common genes and DNA. TCRdb's processing, not the study's, gives the V and J calls here. The sample includes about 44,000 distinct CDR3 sequences, with about a quarter observed a single time. The top ten hold approximately 4.5% of the sample.

A word on this clonotype: It lacks a known antigen. Base qualities are missing; no much larger clone stands one base away.

After removal of 3 bases from V and 2 bases from J, the junction retains 15 bases not matched to a gene. CDR1 and CDR2 (MGHRA, YSYEKL) derive from the germline V gene. Its CDR3 holds 19 amino acids, cysteine through phenylalanine. CDR3 DNA is the only sequence kept; it has 57 bases, read in frame from the first base. The study was a case-control design nested within a healthcare worker cohort in London, UK, with weekly nasopharyngeal swab PCR tests and blood sampling. Healthcare workers were recruited during the week of the UK lockdown, between 23 and 31 March 2020, and followed weekly for up to about 15 weeks. Overall study outcomes, separate from this receptor: Matching against VDJdb was skewed toward anti-spike CD8 responses, likely underestimated virus-specific expansions, and missed private and CD4 specificities.

The rearrangement joined TRBV4-1 to TRBJ2-1; TRBD1 fits 8 bases in the junction. The sequence was obtained from an adult who was a healthcare worker with PCR-confirmed SARS-CoV-2 infection or an uninfected control (not recorded which). The material was whole blood, obtained at baseline. The CDR3 protein is CASSQGQDNVRGTYNEQFF. Here is the DNA: TGCGCCAGCAGCCAGGGACAGGACAATGTGCGCGGGACCTACAATGAGCAGTTCTTC.